This T cell receptor beta chain originates from a study of blood T cell repertoires in COVID-19. Original processing methods: Reference gene primers were amplified, and this amplification served to estimate nucleated cell counts. The table came from immunoSEQ multiplex PCR; TCRdb's copy has only in-frame clones and leaves some out. The V and J calls and clone size were taken over from that table, and D and trimming were inferred from the DNA. Of roughly 92,000 clones in the sample, more than 70% are singletons; the top ten hold 7% to 8%. The CDR3 length is 21 residues. The origin of this receptor is a human donor with acute or convalescent COVID-19. The donor label of this sample is uncertain. Sequencing was done on a sample of peripheral blood. The chain is built from TRBV21-1 and TRBJ2-5; TRBD2 is the table's D call, not checked against the DNA. TRBV21-1 is a known pseudogene. This CDR3 reads CASSGSRARAGGPPMKETQYF. In nucleotides, the CDR3 is TGTGCCAGCAGCGGATCTCGGGCTCGAGCGGGGGGGCCTCCTATGAAAGAGACCCAGTACTTC.